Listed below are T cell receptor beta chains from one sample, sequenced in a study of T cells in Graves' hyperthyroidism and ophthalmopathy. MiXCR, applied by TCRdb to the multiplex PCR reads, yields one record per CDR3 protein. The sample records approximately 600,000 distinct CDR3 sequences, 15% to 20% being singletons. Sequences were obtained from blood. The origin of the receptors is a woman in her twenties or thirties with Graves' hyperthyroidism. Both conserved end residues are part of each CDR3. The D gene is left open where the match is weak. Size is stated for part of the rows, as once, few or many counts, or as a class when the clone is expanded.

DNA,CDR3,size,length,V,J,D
TGCAGTGCTAGAGGGTCTAGCGGGTCGAGCTCCTACGAGCAGTACTTC,CSARGSSGSSSYEQYF,few,16,TRBV20-1,TRBJ2-7,TRBD2
TGTGCCAGCAGTGAAGTAACAGCCGGGGAGCTGTTTTTT,CASSEVTAGELFF,few,13,TRBV2,TRBJ2-2,-
TGTGCCAGCAGGGGGCTAGCGGGGCAAGAGACCCAGTACTTC,CASRGLAGQETQYF,many,14,TRBV12-3/TRBV12-4,TRBJ2-5,TRBD2
TGTGCCAGTATCCGGGACAGGGACGACAATGAGCAGTTCTTC,CASIRDRDDNEQFF,few,14,TRBV19,TRBJ2-1,TRBD1
TGTGCCACCGTGTTAGGGAACACTGAAGCTTTCTTT,CATVLGNTEAFF,many,12,TRBV12-3/TRBV12-4,TRBJ1-1,-
TGTGCCAGCAGTTCCCAGGGCCCCCTTGGGTCCCAGCATTTT,CASSSQGPLGSQHF,many,14,TRBV12-3/TRBV12-4,TRBJ1-5,-
TGTGCCACCAGCGGCCAGCGGGAGAGGGGCAATGAGCAGTTCTTC,CATSGQRERGNEQFF,many,15,TRBV15,TRBJ2-1,TRBD2
TGTGCCAGCAGCCAGATACTACCCTACGAGCAGTACTTC,CASSQILPYEQYF,many,13,TRBV3-1,TRBJ2-7,-
TGTGCCAGCAGCCGCGGACTGGCGACCTACGAGCAGTACTTC,CASSRGLATYEQYF,few,14,TRBV6-1,TRBJ2-7,-
TGTGCCAGCAGTTATAATCCCCAAAGCTCCTACAATGAGCAGTTCTTC,CASSYNPQSSYNEQFF,few,16,TRBV6-5,TRBJ2-1,-
TGTGCCAGCAGGAGGTTTGAGGAGACCCAGTACTTC,CASRRFEETQYF,many,12,TRBV12-3/TRBV12-4,TRBJ2-5,-
TGTGCCAGCAGGACAGACAGAACCTTGAACACTGAAGCTTTCTTT,CASRTDRTLNTEAFF,-,15,TRBV6-1,TRBJ1-1,-